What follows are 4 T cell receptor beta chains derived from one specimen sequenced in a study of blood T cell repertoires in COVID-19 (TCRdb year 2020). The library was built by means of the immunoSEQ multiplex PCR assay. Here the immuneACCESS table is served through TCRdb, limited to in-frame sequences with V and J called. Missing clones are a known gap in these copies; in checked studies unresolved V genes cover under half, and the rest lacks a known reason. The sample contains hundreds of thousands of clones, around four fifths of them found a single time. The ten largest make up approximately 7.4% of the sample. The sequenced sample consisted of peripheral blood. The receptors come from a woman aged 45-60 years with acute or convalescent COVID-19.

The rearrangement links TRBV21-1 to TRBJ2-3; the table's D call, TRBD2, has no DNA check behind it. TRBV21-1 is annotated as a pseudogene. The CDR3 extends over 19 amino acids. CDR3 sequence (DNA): TGTGCCAGCACCAAAGGAAGGTGGGGACTAGCGGGAGGAGCAGATACGCAGTATTTT. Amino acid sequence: CASTKGRWGLAGGADTQYF.

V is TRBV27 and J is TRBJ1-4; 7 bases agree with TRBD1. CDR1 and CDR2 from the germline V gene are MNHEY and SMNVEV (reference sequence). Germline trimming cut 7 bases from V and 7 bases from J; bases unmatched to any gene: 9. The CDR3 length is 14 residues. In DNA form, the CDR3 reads TGTGCCAGCACGGGGCAGGGGGATGGTGAAAAACTGTTTTTT. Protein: CASTGQGDGEKLFF.

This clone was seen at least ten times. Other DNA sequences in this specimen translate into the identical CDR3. CDR3: CASSKGQEYGYTF. In DNA, the CDR3 is TGTGCCAGCAGCAAAGGACAGGAATATGGCTACACCTTC. This chain connects TRBV6-5 to TRBJ1-2, with 7 bases fitting TRBD1. There are 13 residues in the CDR3. J gave up 5 bases and V 6 bases, and 6 bases lay outside the gene matches. Per germline, CDR1 MNHEY and CDR2 SVGAGI.

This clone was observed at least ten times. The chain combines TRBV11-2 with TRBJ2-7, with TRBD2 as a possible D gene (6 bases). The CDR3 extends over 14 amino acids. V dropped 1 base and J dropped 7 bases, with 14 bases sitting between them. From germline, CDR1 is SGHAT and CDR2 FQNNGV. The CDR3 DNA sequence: TGTGCCAGCAGCTTAGGTAGCCGACTAGGGGAGCAGTACTTC. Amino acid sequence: CASSLGSRLGEQYF.